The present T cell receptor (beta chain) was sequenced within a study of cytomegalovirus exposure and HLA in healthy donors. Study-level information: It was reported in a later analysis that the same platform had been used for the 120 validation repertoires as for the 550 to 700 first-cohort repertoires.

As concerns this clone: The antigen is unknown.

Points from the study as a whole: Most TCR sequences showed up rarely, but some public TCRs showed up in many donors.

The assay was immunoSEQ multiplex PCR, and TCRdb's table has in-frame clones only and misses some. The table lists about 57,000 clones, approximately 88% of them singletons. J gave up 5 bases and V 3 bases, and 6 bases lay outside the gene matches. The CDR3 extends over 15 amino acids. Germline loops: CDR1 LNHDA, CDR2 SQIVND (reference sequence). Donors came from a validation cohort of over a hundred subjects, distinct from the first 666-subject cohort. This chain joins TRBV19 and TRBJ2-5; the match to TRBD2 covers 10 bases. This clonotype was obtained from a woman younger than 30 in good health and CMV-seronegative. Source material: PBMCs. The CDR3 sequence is CASSISSGSMETQYF. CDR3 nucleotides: TGTGCCAGTAGTATTTCTAGCGGGAGCATGGAGACCCAGTACTTC.